This T cell receptor (beta chain) is drawn from a study of T-cell memory formation after mild COVID-19. Study-level findings and limits: A second wave of clones peaked on day 37, and their SARS-CoV-2 specificity went unconfirmed. Clones that contracted clustered mainly in CM and EM if CD4+ and in EMRA if CD8+.

5'RACE, which relied on constant-segment primers, yielded TCR alpha and TCR beta cDNA libraries carrying sample barcodes and UMIs. Via MiXCR, TCRdb re-called the 5' RACE reads, giving one row per CDR3 protein. The table lists roughly 450,000 distinct CDR3 sequences, around a sixth of them singletons. Germline lookup yields CDR1 MNHEY and CDR2 SVGAGI. J was trimmed by 0 bases and V by 3 bases; bases with no gene match: 1. The length of the CDR3 is 14 residues. This clonotype was seen a handful of times. Antigen: not known. Sequencing used PBMCs or a T cell subset sorted from them (not recorded which). This TCR was recovered from an adult woman who had mild COVID-19 (a few samples of this study predate the infection). Cell type and time point are not known. This chain links TRBV6-5 with TRBJ1-1; 7 bases fit TRBD1. The CDR3 DNA reads TGTGCCAGCAGTTATGGGACAGTGAACACTGAAGCTTTCTTT. It yields the protein CASSYGTVNTEAFF.